The sequence of this T cell receptor beta chain was determined in a study of T cell repertoires in aging, cancer and after chemotherapy. Overall study: Clear clonal overlap appeared across healthy donor samples taken over several months to years.

Study-wide findings and caveats: Healthy donors lost TCR diversity with age mainly through richness, cancer patients through richness and evenness. Immunological memory after chemotherapy cannot be judged from the repertoire data.

The germline gives CDR1 SGHRS, CDR2 YFSETQ. The CDR3 runs to 14 residues. V lost 5 bases and J 3 bases, leaving 11 bases between the germline ends. The template was genomic DNA from peripheral blood, not RNA. This clonotype has a single count. Its antigen is as yet unknown. Multiplex touch-down PCR with TRB-A/B primers amplified rearranged V-D-J TRB sequences. TCRdb processed the multiplex PCR reads anew with MiXCR; each CDR3 protein has one entry. The profile shows around 4,000 distinct CDR3 sequences, around 30% of them singletons. The TCR comes from a human donor in good health. The chain links TRBV5-1 to TRBJ2-2; a weak D match, TRBD2 (5 bases). The sequencing sample was made of blood. For the CDR3, the DNA is TGCGCCAGCAGTGGTGGGAGTGACACCGGGGAGCTGTTTTTT. This translates into CASSGGSDTGELFF.